Detailed here is one T cell receptor (beta chain). As yet, its antigen is unknown. This CDR3 fails to terminate in the conserved phenylalanine or tryptophan, so it likely reflects a read error. This entry is derived from a study of T cells in Graves' hyperthyroidism and ophthalmopathy. Exclusion criteria comprised uncontrolled infection, other autoimmune disease, pregnancy or lactation. Diagnoses were made from clinical symptoms, serum measures (thyroxine and TRAb), thyroid ultrasound and orbital computed tomography. Researchers took RNA transcripts and amplified the TCR beta CDR3 regions from them. First-round RT-PCR targeting the TCR CDR3 was performed with the HTBI primer set. TCRdb called the multiplex PCR reads again in MiXCR, with one record for every CDR3 protein. The table includes 500,000 to 600,000 distinct CDR3 sequences, 46% detected once. Study-level results: Ophthalmopathy prediction by the model preceded onset by a median roughly 6 months. Among clonotypes expanded in thyroid above 0.001, most were also found in blood.

The TCR originated in an adult woman with Graves' disease, either hyperthyroidism or ophthalmopathy (not recorded which). The sequencing sample was made of peripheral blood or thyroid tissue (not recorded which).

CDR3 region: CSVVMGRNEKLFL. CDR3 nucleotide sequence: TGCAGCGTTGTAATGGGGCGTAACGAAAAACTGTTTCTT. This chain links TRBV29-1 with TRBJ1-4; D perhaps matches TRBD1 (5 bases). CDR1 and CDR2 from the germline V gene are SQVTM and ANQGSEA. Deletions cut 4 bases from V and 8 bases from J, with 14 bases between. The CDR3 sequence is 13 residues long.